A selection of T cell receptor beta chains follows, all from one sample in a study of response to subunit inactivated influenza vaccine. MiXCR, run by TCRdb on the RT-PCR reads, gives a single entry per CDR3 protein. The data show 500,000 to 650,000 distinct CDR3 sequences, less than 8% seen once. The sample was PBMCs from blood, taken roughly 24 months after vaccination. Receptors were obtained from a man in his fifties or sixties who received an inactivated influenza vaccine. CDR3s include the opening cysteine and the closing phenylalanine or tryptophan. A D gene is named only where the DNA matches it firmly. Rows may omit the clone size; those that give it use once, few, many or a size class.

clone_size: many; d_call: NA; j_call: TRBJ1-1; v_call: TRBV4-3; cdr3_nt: TGCGCCAGCAGCCAAGATTGGGGCAGGGGACTTAACACTGAAGCTTTCTTT; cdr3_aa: CASSQDWGRGLNTEAFF
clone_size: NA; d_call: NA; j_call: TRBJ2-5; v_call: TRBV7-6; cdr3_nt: TGTGCCAGCAGCCCAACGGGGGTAAGAGAGACCCAGTACTTC; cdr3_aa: CASSPTGVRETQYF
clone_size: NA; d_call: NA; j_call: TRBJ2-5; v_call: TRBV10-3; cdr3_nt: TGTGCCATCAGTTACAGCGCTCAAGAGACCCAGTACTTC; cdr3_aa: CAISYSAQETQYF
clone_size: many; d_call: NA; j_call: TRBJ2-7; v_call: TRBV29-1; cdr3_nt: TGCAGCGTTGAAGATCCGCAGGAACTCTACGAGCAGTACTTC; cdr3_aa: CSVEDPQELYEQYF
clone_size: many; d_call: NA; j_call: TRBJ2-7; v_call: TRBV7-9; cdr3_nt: TGTGCCAGCAGCTTAGGGATTGGTCAGGGCTCCAACGAGCAGTACTTC; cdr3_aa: CASSLGIGQGSNEQYF
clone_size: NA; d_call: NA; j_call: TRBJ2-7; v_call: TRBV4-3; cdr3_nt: TGCGCCAGCAGCCAACATGCAGGACAGCTCTCCTACGAGCAGTACTTC; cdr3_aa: CASSQHAGQLSYEQYF
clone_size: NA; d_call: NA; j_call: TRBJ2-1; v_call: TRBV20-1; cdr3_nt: TGCAGTGCTAGAGATTCAAGGGGGAGGGGAACCTACAATGAGCAGTTCTTC; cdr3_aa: CSARDSRGRGTYNEQFF
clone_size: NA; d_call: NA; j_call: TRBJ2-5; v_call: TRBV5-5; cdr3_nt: TGTGCCAGCAGCTGGGGGGGCCTGGAGACCCAGTACTTC; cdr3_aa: CASSWGGLETQYF
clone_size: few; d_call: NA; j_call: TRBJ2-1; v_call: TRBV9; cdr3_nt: TGTGCCAGCAGCGTAGGGGTACCAAGAACCTACAATGAGCAGTTCTTC; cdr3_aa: CASSVGVPRTYNEQFF
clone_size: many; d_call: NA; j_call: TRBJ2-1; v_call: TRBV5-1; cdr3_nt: TGCGCCAGCAACAGGGACCAGAATGAGCAGTTCTTC; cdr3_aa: CASNRDQNEQFF
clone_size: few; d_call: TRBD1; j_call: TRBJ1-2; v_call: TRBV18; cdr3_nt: TGTGCCAGCTCACCAGGACAGGGGGGAGGAGGCTACACCTTC; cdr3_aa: CASSPGQGGGGYTF
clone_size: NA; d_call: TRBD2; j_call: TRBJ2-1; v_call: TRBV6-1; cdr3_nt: TGTGCCAGCAGCAAGGGACTAGCCGGGGAGCAGTTCTTC; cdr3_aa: CASSKGLAGEQFF
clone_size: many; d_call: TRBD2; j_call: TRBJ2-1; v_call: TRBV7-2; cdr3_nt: TGTGCCAGCAGCTTAGGGGCGGGGAGGGGGCAGTTCTTC; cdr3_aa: CASSLGAGRGQFF
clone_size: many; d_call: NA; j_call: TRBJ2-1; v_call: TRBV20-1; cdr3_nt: TGCAGTGAAAGGGGCAGGGCCAATGAGCAGTTCTTC; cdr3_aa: CSERGRANEQFF
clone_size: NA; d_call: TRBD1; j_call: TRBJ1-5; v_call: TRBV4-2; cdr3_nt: TGTGCCAGCAGCGAATATAGGACAGGGTCCGCTCCCCAGCATTTT; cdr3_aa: CASSEYRTGSAPQHF
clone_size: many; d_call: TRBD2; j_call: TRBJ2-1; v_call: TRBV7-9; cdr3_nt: TGTGCCAGCAGCCCATCCGGGACTAGCGGTTACAATGAGCAGTTCTTC; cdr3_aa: CASSPSGTSGYNEQFF
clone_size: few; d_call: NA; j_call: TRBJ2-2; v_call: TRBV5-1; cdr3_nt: TGCGCCAGCAGCCCAGCGACTACGAACACCGGGGAGCTGTTTTTT; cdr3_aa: CASSPATTNTGELFF
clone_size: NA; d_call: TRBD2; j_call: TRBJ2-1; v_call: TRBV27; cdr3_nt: TGTGCCAGCAGTCCCCGACTAGCGGGAGCTGCTAATGAGCAGTTCTTC; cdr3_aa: CASSPRLAGAANEQFF
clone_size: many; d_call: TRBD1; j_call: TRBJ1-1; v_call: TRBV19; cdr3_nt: TGTGCCGTCATTGGACAGGTGAACACTGAAGCTTTCTTT; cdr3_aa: CAVIGQVNTEAFF
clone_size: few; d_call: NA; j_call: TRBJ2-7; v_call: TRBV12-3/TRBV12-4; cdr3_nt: TGTGCCAGCAGGATGGAGGTCTCCTACGAGCAGTACTTC; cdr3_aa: CASRMEVSYEQYF
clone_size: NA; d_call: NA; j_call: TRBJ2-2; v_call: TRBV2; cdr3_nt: TGTGCCTCAGCGTTGTATACGAACACCGGGGAGCTGTTTTTT; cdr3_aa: CASALYTNTGELFF
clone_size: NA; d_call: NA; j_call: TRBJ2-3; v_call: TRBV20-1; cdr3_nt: TGCAGTGCTGGTCCCGGGACCATCACAGATACGCAGTATTTT; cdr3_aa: CSAGPGTITDTQYF
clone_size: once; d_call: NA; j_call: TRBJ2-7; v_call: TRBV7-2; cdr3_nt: TGTGCCAGCAGCTTAGGCGGGATAGCCTACGAGCAGTACTTC; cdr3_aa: CASSLGGIAYEQYF
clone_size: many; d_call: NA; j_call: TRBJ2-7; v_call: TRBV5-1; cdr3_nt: TGCGCCAGCAGCTTGGGACACGGTGTCATAGAGCAGTACTTC; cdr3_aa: CASSLGHGVIEQYF
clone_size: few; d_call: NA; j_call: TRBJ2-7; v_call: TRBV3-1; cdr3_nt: TGTGCCAGCAGTATAACCGGGAACTTGGCCTACTACGAGCAGTACTTC; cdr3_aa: CASSITGNLAYYEQYF
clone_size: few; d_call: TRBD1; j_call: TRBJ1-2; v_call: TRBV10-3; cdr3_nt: TGTGCCATTAGACCCTCCGGACAGGCGCATGGCTACACCTTC; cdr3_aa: CAIRPSGQAHGYTF
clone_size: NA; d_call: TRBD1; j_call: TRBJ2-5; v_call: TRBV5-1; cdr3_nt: TGCGCCAGCAGCGAGGGACAGGGGACGATATTAGGAGAGACCCAGTACTTC; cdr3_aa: CASSEGQGTILGETQYF
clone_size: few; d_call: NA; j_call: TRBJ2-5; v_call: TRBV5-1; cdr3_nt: TGCGCCAGCAGCTCTGGCGGGTCGATAATGGAGACCCAGTACTTC; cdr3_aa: CASSSGGSIMETQYF
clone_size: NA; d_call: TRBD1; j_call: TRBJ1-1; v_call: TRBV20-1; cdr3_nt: TGCAGTGCGCCGGGACAGGGGGGGACTGAAGCTTTCTTT; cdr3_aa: CSAPGQGGTEAFF
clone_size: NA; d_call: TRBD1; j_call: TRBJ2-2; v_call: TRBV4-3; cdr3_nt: TGCGCCAGCAGCCAACACGCGCGGGACAGGGGCCCCAGCGGCGGGGAGCTGTTTTTT; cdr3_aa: CASSQHARDRGPSGGELFF
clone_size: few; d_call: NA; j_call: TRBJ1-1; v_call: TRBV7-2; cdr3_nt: TGTGCCAGCAGCTTAGGCCCTCGCGGGAACACTGAAGCTTTCTTT; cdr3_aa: CASSLGPRGNTEAFF
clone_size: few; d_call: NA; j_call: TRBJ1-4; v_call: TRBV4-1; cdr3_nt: TGCGCCAGCAGCCAAGATCTGACATTTCGACTGTTTTTT; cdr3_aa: CASSQDLTFRLFF
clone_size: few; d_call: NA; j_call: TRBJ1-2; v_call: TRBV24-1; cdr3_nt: TGTGCCACCAGTGATCCCACCGGGCCCGGGGAGGACGGCTACACCTTC; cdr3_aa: CATSDPTGPGEDGYTF